Sequencing of this T cell receptor beta chain was carried out in a study of OX40 agonist ivuxolimab in advanced cancers. Study at large: Every 2 weeks, patients got intravenous ivuxolimab at one of six dose levels (0.01-10 mg/kg).

Clones were read by immunoSEQ multiplex PCR, and TCRdb kept only the in-frame ones, dropping some. The repertoire consists of 65,000 to 85,000 clones, with roughly 85% occurring once and the leading ten covering around 2%. General study points: More expanded clones were found, on average, in CD8+ than in CD4+ T cells. Low normalized T-cell clonal expansion also characterized some of the nonresponders.

As for this clone: What it recognizes is unknown.

The V and J ends lost 3 bases and 5 bases respectively, with 13 bases between them. Looked up from germline, CDR1 is ENHRY and CDR2 is SYGVKD. This CDR3 has 14 amino acids. This TCR derives from an adult with an advanced solid tumor such as melanoma, head and neck, liver or kidney cancer. This chain uses TRBV10-3 with TRBJ2-5, with D possibly matching TRBD2 (7 bases). This specimen consisted of CD4+ or CD8+ T cells sorted from blood, obtained in a trial of the OX40 agonist ivuxolimab. This CDR3 is CAISETGGRETQYF. The CDR3 DNA sequence: TGTGCCATCAGTGAAACGGGGGGCCGGGAGACCCAGTACTTC.